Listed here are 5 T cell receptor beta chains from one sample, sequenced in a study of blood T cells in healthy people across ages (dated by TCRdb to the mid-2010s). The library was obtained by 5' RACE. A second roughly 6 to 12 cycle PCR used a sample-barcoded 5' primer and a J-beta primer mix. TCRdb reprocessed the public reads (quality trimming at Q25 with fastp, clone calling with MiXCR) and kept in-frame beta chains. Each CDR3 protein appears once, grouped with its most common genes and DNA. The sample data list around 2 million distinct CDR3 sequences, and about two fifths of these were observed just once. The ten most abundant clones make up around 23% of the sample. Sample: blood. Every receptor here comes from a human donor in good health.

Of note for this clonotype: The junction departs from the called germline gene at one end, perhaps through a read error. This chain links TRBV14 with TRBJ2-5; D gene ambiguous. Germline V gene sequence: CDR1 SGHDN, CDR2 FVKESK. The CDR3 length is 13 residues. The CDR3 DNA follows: TGTGCCAACAGCCAGAATCTACAAGAGACCCAGTACTTC. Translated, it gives CANSQNLQETQYF.

The CDR3 protein is CASTPGRRGHEQFF. CDR3 sequence (DNA): TGTGCCAGCACCCCCGGGAGGAGAGGGCATGAGCAGTTCTTC. This chain connects TRBV12-3 or TRBV12-4 to TRBJ2-1; TRBD2 agrees at 7 bases. The CDR3 runs to 14 residues. With 7 bases clipped from V and 8 bases from J, the junction kept 11 bases outside the gene matches.

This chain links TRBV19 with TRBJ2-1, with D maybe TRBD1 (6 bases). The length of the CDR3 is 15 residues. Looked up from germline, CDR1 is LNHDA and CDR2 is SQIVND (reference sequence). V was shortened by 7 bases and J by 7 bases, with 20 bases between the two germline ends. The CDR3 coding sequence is TGTGCCAGTACAAGACAGGCCGCTAGCAGGAATGAGCAGTTCTTC. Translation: CASTRQAASRNEQFF.

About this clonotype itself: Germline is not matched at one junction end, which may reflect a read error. CDR3 amino acids: CSVETTANTGAFF. CDR3 bases: TGCAGCGTTGAAACGACAGCCAACACTGGAGCTTTCTTT. This chain connects TRBV29-1 to TRBJ1-1; the D gene is possibly TRBD1 (5 bases). Germline V gene sequence: CDR1 SQVTM, CDR2 ANQGSEA. The CDR3 sequence is 13 residues long.

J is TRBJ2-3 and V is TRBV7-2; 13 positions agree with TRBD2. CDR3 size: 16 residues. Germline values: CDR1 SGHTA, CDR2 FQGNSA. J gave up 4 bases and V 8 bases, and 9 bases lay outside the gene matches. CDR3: CASSLRGLAGSDTQYF. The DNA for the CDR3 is TGTGCCAGCTCCTTAAGGGGACTAGCGGGGTCAGATACGCAGTATTTT.